One sample yielded the 7 T cell receptor beta chains listed below, sequenced in a study of blood T cell repertoires in COVID-19. Clones were sequenced by immunoSEQ multiplex PCR, and TCRdb holds only the in-frame ones, with some missing. Of more than 200,000 clones listed, 75% to 90% were seen once; the top ten hold roughly 3.7%. Sequenced input: PBMCs or T cells enriched from blood (not recorded which). All receptors derive from a woman aged 25-40 years who had recovered from COVID-19.

The chain employs TRBV4-3 and TRBJ2-1; 11 bases align to TRBD2. The CDR3 is 15 amino acids. Germline V lookup: CDR1 LGHNA, CDR2 YSLEER. The V segment lost 4 bases and the J segment 9 bases; nucleotides outside the gene matches: 8. Written as DNA, the CDR3 is TGCGCCAGCAGCCTCACTAGCGGGAGTGGTCCTGAGCAGTTCTTC. Translation gives CASSLTSGSGPEQFF.

This clone turned up a few times. This chain uses TRBV6-9 with TRBJ1-4; 12 positions agree with TRBD1. J lost 4 bases, V lost 1 base, and 7 bases had no gene match. The CDR3 length is 18 residues. Germline CDR1 is MNHGY and CDR2 is SVAAGI. CDR3: CASSYYRDRGQSNEKLFF. CDR3 coding DNA: TGTGCCAGCAGTTATTACCGGGACAGGGGGCAAAGTAATGAAAAACTGTTTTTT.

This chain uses TRBV9 with TRBJ2-3; 7 bases match TRBD2. V lost 5 bases to trimming and J lost 0 bases; unmatched junction nucleotides: 6. CDR3 length equals 15 residues. Germline assignment: CDR1 SGDLS and CDR2 YYNGEE. This CDR3 reads CASSASGHSTDTQYF. The DNA for the CDR3 is TGTGCCAGCAGTGCTAGCGGTCACAGCACAGATACGCAGTATTTT.

The gene calls are TRBV9 and TRBJ2-3, with 8 bases that match TRBD2. Germline CDR1 reads SGDLS; CDR2 reads YYNGEE. The CDR3 length is 16 residues. After removal of 3 bases from V and 0 bases from J, the junction contained 6 bases not matched to a gene. The DNA of the CDR3 is TGTGCCAGCAGCGGTACTAGCGGTTTTAGCACAGATACGCAGTATTTT. Its translation is CASSGTSGFSTDTQYF. Full variable domain (outside the CDR3, taken from reference TRBV9 and TRBJ2-3): DSGVTQTPKHLITATGQRVTLRCSPRSGDLSVYWYQQSLDQGLQFLIQYYNGEERAKGNILERFSAQQFPDLHSELNLSSLELGDSALYFCASSGTSGFSTDTQYFGPGTRLTVL.

The CDR3 is CASSVAPTAYEQYF. DNA of the CDR3: TGTGCCAGCAGCGTAGCCCCGACAGCGTACGAGCAGTACTTC. The rearrangement links TRBV9 to TRBJ2-7; D perhaps matches TRBD1 (5 bases). With 0 bases removed from V and 4 bases from J, the gap between germline ends came to 11 bases. Germline V gene data show CDR1 as SGDLS and CDR2 as YYNGEE. The CDR3 consists of 14 residues.

This sequence joins TRBV4-2 and TRBJ1-6; the D is unclear. Germline CDR1 reads LGHNA; CDR2 reads YNFKEQ. The V and J ends lost 4 bases and 5 bases respectively, with 12 bases between them. This CDR3 is built from 15 residues. The CDR3 DNA reads as TGTGCCAGCAGCCTGGTCCAGGTTGATAATTCACCCCTCCACTTT. It specifies CASSLVQVDNSPLHF.

The chain recombines TRBV5-6 with TRBJ2-7; TRBD2 might be the D (6 bases). Trimming took off 4 bases at V and 3 bases at J, with 14 bases between the two ends. Germline V gene sequence: CDR1 SGHDT, CDR2 YYEEEE. The CDR3 is 14 amino acids. The CDR3 DNA reads TGTGCCAGCAGCCCGGGCGGGAAGAACTACGAGCAGTACTTC. Residues: CASSPGGKNYEQYF. The full variable domain, with the rest looked up from reference TRBV5-6 and TRBJ2-7, is DAGVTQSPTHLIKTRGQQVTLRCSPKSGHDTVSWYQQALGQGPQFIFQYYEEEERQRGNFPDRFSGHQFPNYSSELNVNALLLGDSALYLCASSPGGKNYEQYFGPGTRLTVT.